This record concerns one TCR beta chain sequence. The data were taken from a study of cytotoxic CD8 clonotypes in ibrutinib-treated CLL. Repertoires were generated with immunoSEQ multiplex PCR, while TCRdb's copy carries only in-frame clones and drops some. The profile shows around 76,000 clones, over 65% of them singletons. This CDR3 has 14 residues. CDR1 is MNHEY and CDR2 is SVGAGI in the germline V gene. Trimming pared 3 bases from V and 4 bases from J, leaving 11 bases between. The sequencing here drew on PBMCs, taken after 24 months of ibrutinib treatment. The chain recombines TRBV6-5 with TRBJ2-3; D is unclear. This TCR derives from a human donor with chronic lymphocytic leukemia. This chain's CDR3 is CASSYMFSADTQYF. DNA for the CDR3: TGTGCCAGCAGTTATATGTTTTCCGCAGATACGCAGTATTTT.